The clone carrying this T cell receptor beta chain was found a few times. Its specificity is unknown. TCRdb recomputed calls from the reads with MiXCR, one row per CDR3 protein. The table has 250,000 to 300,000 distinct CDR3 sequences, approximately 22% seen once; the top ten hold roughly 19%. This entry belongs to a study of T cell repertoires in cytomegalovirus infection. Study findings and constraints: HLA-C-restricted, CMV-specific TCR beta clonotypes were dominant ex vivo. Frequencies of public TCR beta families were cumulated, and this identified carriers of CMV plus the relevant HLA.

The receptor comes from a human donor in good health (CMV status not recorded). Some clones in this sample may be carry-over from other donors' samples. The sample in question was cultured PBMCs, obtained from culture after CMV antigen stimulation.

The CDR3, as DNA: TGTGCCAGCATAAGAGCGGGAGGGCCGGAGACCCAGTACTTC. Its translation is CASIRAGGPETQYF. The rearrangement uses TRBV11-2 and TRBJ2-5; 10 positions agree with TRBD2. This CDR3 comprises 14 residues. After removal of 7 bases from V and 5 bases from J, the junction contained 7 bases not matched to a gene. Germline CDR1 is SGHAT and CDR2 is FQNNGV.